This record looks at one T cell receptor (beta chain) sequence and its context. TCRdb keeps only in-frame clones here, not all; method: immunoSEQ multiplex PCR. The data contain more than 35,000 clones, 90% to 95% of them singletons. This specimen belongs to a study of T cells in tuberculosis. Germline V lookup: CDR1 LGHNA, CDR2 YNFKEQ. There are 16 residues in the CDR3. Trimming cost V 1 base and J 2 bases; bases outside gene matches: 4. The chain has TRBV4-2 and TRBJ2-5, with 10 bases matching TRBD2. This clonotype was obtained from a donor aged 10-29 years with latent tuberculosis or without tuberculosis infection. The sequenced sample was PBMCs. CDR3 loop: CASSQGGLAAQETQYF. The CDR3 bases are TGTGCCAGCAGCCAAGGAGGACTAGCGGCTCAAGAGACCCAGTACTTC.